Listed below are T cell receptor beta chains from one sample, sequenced in a study of T cells and Merkel cell carcinoma outcomes. Profiled with immunoSEQ multiplex PCR; TCRdb holds only in-frame clones, not every one. The profile shows about 320 clones, around 83% of them singletons. The sample was tumor tissue from Merkel cell carcinoma. The receptors come from a human donor with Merkel cell carcinoma. Some clones in this sample may be carry-over from other donors' samples. Each CDR3 is given with its conserved first and last residue. Fields, in order: CDR3 DNA, CDR3 protein, clone size, D gene, J gene, V gene. A D gene is named only where the DNA matches it firmly. Size is stated for part of the rows, as once, few or many counts, or as a class when the clone is expanded.

CDR3 DNA: TGCAGCGTTGAGCTTTCGTACGAGCAGTACTTC; CDR3 protein: CSVELSYEQYF; clone size: NA; D gene: NA; J gene: TRBJ2-7; V gene: TRBV29-1
CDR3 DNA: TGTGCCAGCAGTTCCCCTCGGGGGGGACCCTCTGGGGCCAACGTCCTGACTTTC; CDR3 protein: CASSSPRGGPSGANVLTF; clone size: NA; D gene: TRBD2; J gene: TRBJ2-6; V gene: TRBV27
CDR3 DNA: TGTGCCAGCAGTTTAAGAGGGACATACATGAACACTGAAGCTTTCTTT; CDR3 protein: CASSLRGTYMNTEAFF; clone size: NA; D gene: NA; J gene: TRBJ1-1; V gene: TRBV28
CDR3 DNA: TGCAGTGCGCAGCACCAGGAGACCCAGTACTTC; CDR3 protein: CSAQHQETQYF; clone size: NA; D gene: NA; J gene: TRBJ2-5; V gene: TRBV20-1
CDR3 DNA: TGTGCCAGCGAAAGAACAGTCGGAAGCTCCTACAATGAGCAGTTCTTC; CDR3 protein: CASERTVGSSYNEQFF; clone size: NA; D gene: NA; J gene: TRBJ2-1; V gene: TRBV28
CDR3 DNA: TGTGCTAGCGGGAGGGAGGGGAGCTACGAGCAGTACTTC; CDR3 protein: CASGREGSYEQYF; clone size: once; D gene: TRBD2; J gene: TRBJ2-7; V gene: TRBV12-5
CDR3 DNA: TGCGCCAGCAGCCAAGGGGGGACAGGGAGCACTGAAGCTTTCTTT; CDR3 protein: CASSQGGTGSTEAFF; clone size: NA; D gene: TRBD1; J gene: TRBJ1-1; V gene: TRBV4-3
CDR3 DNA: TGTGCCAGCAGTTTAACCTGGACTAGCGGGGACACCGGGGAGCTGTTTTTT; CDR3 protein: CASSLTWTSGDTGELFF; clone size: NA; D gene: TRBD2; J gene: TRBJ2-2; V gene: TRBV27
CDR3 DNA: TGTGCCAGCAGCGTAGGTACGGGGGGAGTTGGACAGCAGTACTTC; CDR3 protein: CASSVGTGGVGQQYF; clone size: NA; D gene: TRBD2; J gene: TRBJ2-7; V gene: TRBV9
CDR3 DNA: TGTGCCAGCTCACCACGCCAGGCAGGGACTAGCGGAATGGATACGCAGTATTTT; CDR3 protein: CASSPRQAGTSGMDTQYF; clone size: NA; D gene: TRBD2; J gene: TRBJ2-3; V gene: TRBV18
CDR3 DNA: TGTGCCAGCAGCCTTTGGACAGGGGGAGGCCAGCCCCAGCATTTT; CDR3 protein: CASSLWTGGGQPQHF; clone size: NA; D gene: TRBD1; J gene: TRBJ1-5; V gene: TRBV4-2
CDR3 DNA: TGTGCCTGGAATAAACTCCGCGACTCTGGAAACACCATATATTTT; CDR3 protein: CAWNKLRDSGNTIYF; clone size: once; D gene: NA; J gene: TRBJ1-3; V gene: TRBV30
CDR3 DNA: TGCGCCAGCAGCGGTAGCACAGATACGCAGTATTTT; CDR3 protein: CASSGSTDTQYF; clone size: NA; D gene: NA; J gene: TRBJ2-3; V gene: TRBV5-1
CDR3 DNA: TGCAGCGTTGAGGGCAGGGAGGCAGAGACCCAGTACTTC; CDR3 protein: CSVEGREAETQYF; clone size: NA; D gene: NA; J gene: TRBJ2-5; V gene: TRBV29-1
CDR3 DNA: TGTGCCACCAGCCAACAGGGAGGGCTGAACACTGAAGCTTTCTTT; CDR3 protein: CATSQQGGLNTEAFF; clone size: NA; D gene: NA; J gene: TRBJ1-1; V gene: TRBV15
CDR3 DNA: TGTGCCAGCAGCCGTATCCACACTCGACAAAGTCGGGCCAACGTCCTGACTTTC; CDR3 protein: CASSRIHTRQSRANVLTF; clone size: NA; D gene: NA; J gene: TRBJ2-6; V gene: TRBV11-3
CDR3 DNA: TGTGCCAGCAGCTTGAGACTCACAGATACGCAGTATTTT; CDR3 protein: CASSLRLTDTQYF; clone size: NA; D gene: NA; J gene: TRBJ2-3; V gene: TRBV9
CDR3 DNA: TGCAGCGCCGGACAGGGGGCCTATGGCTACACCTTC; CDR3 protein: CSAGQGAYGYTF; clone size: NA; D gene: TRBD1; J gene: TRBJ1-2; V gene: TRBV29-1